This T cell receptor (beta chain) was found in a study of blood T cell repertoires in COVID-19. Turning to the study itself: Spain, Italy and the United States supplied samples that represented acute and convalescent COVID-19.

Deletions cut 6 bases from V and 8 bases from J, with 13 bases between. Germline-derived CDR1 and CDR2 are MNHEY and SVGAGI. The CDR3 is made up of 12 amino acids. Participants' own reports of clinical history determined their cohort assignment. Authors' analysis steps: How many nucleated cells were present was estimated from reference gene primer amplification. Clones were read by immunoSEQ multiplex PCR, and TCRdb kept only the in-frame ones, dropping some. V and J calls and clone size come straight from that table; D and trimming were deduced from the DNA. The profile covers more than 150,000 clones, with around 79% appearing a single time and about 10% taken by the ten largest.

The receptor's source is a man in his fifties who had recovered from COVID-19. This sequence joins TRBV6-5 and TRBJ1-2; maybe TRBD1 (5 bases). The sequenced material came from PBMCs or T cells enriched from blood (not recorded which). The CDR3 region has the DNA TGTGCCAGCAGCCCCCCGACAGCAGGCTACACCTTC. Translated, it gives CASSPPTAGYTF.